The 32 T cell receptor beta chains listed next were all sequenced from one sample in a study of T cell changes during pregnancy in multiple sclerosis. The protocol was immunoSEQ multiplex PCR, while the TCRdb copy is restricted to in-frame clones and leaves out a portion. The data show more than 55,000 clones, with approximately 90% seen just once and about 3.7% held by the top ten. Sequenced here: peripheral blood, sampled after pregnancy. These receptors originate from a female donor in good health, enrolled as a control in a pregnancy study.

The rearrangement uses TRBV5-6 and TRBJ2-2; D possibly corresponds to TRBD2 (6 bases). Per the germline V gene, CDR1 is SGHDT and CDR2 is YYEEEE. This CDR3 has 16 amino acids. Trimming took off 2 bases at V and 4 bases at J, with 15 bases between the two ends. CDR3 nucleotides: TGTGCCAGCAGCTTAGGACCGTTGGGAGGCACCGGGGAGCTGTTTTTT. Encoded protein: CASSLGPLGGTGELFF.

CDR3 DNA: TGCAGCGTTATACAGGGGAATGGGGCCAACGTCCTGACTTTC. This codes for CSVIQGNGANVLTF. The rearrangement uses TRBV29-1 and TRBJ2-6; the match to TRBD1 covers 7 bases. The CDR3 consists of 14 residues. The V gene's germline CDR1 is SQVTM and CDR2 ANQGSEA. J lost 3 bases, V lost 5 bases, and 4 bases had no gene match. Drawing the rest from reference TRBV29-1 and TRBJ2-6, the complete variable domain is SAVISQKPSRDICQRGTSLTIQCQVDSQVTMMFWYRQQPGQSLTLIATANQGSEATYESGFVIDKFPISRPNLTFSTLTVSNMSPEDSSIYLCSVIQGNGANVLTFGAGSRLTVL.

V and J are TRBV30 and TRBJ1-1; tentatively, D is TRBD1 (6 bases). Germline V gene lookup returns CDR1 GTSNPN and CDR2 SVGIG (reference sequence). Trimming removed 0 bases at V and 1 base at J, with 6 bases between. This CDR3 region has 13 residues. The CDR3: CAWSVQGNTEAFF. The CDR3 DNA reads TGTGCCTGGAGTGTACAGGGGAACACTGAAGCTTTCTTT.

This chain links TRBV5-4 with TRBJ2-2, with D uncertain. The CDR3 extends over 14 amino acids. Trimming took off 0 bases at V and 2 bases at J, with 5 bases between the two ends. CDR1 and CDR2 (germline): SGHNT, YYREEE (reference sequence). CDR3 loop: CASSLDRNTGELFF. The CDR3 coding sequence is TGTGCCAGCAGCTTGGACAGAAACACCGGGGAGCTGTTTTTT.

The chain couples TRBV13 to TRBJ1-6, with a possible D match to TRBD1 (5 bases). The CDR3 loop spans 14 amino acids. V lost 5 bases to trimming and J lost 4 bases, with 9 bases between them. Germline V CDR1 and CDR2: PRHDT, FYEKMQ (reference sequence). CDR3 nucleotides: TGTGCCAGCAGCCTTCGACAGTATAATTCACCCCTCCACTTT. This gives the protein CASSLRQYNSPLHF.

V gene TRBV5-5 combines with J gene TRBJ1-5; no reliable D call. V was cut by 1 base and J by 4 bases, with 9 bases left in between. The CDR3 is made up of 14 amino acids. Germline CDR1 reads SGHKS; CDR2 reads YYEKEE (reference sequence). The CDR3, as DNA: TGTGCCAGCAGCTTGACGATGCGGAATCAGCCCCAGCATTTT. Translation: CASSLTMRNQPQHF. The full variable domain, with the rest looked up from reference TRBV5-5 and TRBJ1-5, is DAGVTQSPTHLIKTRGQQVTLRCSPISGHKSVSWYQQVLGQGPQFIFQYYEKEERGRGNFPDRFSARQFPNYSSELNVNALLLGDSALYLCASSLTMRNQPQHFGDGTRLSIL.

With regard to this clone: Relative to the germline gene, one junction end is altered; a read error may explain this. The CDR3 DNA is TGTGCTAGCAGCCCCGGCCTAGGCTCTGGAAACACCATATATTTT. Protein: CASSPGLGSGNTIYF. The rearrangement uses TRBV7-7 and TRBJ1-3; D gene uncertain. This CDR3 is built from 15 residues. Germline V CDR1 and CDR2: SSHAT, FNYEAQ (reference sequence).

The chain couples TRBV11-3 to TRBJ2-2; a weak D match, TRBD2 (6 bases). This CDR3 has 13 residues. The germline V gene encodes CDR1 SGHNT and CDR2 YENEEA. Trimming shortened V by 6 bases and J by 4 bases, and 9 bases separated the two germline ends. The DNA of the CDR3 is TGTGCCAGCAGAAATAGCGGCACCGGGGAGCTGTTTTTT. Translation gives CASRNSGTGELFF.

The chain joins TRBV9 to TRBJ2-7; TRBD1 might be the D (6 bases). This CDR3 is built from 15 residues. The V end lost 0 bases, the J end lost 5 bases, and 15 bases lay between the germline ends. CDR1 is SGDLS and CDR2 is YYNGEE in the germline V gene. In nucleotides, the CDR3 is TGTGCCAGCAGCGTAGGAAAAGGGGGTGGGAACGAGCAGTACTTC. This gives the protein CASSVGKGGGNEQYF.

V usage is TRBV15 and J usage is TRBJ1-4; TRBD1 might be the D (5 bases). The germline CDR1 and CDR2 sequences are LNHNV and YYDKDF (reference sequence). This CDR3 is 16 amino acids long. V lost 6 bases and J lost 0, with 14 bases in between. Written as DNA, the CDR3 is TGTGCCACCAGACCGGGGGGGATTCCAACTAATGAAAAACTGTTTTTT. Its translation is CATRPGGIPTNEKLFF.

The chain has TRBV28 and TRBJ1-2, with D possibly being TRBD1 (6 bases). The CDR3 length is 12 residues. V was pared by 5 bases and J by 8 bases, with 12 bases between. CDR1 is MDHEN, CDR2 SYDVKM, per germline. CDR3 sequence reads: CASSTGTIGYTF. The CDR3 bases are TGTGCCAGCAGTACCGGGACAATCGGCTACACCTTC.

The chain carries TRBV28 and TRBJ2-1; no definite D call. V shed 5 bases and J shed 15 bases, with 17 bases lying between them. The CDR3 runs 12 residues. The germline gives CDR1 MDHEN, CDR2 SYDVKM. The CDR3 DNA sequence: TGTGCCAGCAGTCCGCCCGCAGCCAGAGGGTTCTTC. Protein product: CASSPPAARGFF.

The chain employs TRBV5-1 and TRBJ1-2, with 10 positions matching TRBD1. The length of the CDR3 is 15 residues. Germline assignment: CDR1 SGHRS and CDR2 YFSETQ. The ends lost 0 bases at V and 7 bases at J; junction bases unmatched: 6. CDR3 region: CASSLDRDRGSGYTF. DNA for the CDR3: TGCGCCAGCAGCTTGGACCGGGACAGGGGCTCTGGCTACACCTTC.

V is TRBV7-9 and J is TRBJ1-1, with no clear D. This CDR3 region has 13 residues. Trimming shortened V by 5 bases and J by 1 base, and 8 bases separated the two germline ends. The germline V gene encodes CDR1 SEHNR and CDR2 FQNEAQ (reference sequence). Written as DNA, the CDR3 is TGTGCCAGCAGCGAGGACTCGAACACTGAAGCTTTCTTT. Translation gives CASSEDSNTEAFF.

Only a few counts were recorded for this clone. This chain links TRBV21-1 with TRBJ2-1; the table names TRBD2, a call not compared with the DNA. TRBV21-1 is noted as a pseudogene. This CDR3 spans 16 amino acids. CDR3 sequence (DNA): TGTGCCAGCAGCAAGCTGGGGACTAGCGGGAACAATGAGCAGTTCTTC. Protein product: CASSKLGTSGNNEQFF.

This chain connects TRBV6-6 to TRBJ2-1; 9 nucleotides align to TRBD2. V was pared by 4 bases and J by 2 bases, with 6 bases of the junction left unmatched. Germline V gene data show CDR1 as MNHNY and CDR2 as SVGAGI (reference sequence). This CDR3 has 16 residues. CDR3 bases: TGTGCCAGCAGTTCGGGACTAGCCGGACCCTACAATGAGCAGTTCTTC. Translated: CASSSGLAGPYNEQFF.

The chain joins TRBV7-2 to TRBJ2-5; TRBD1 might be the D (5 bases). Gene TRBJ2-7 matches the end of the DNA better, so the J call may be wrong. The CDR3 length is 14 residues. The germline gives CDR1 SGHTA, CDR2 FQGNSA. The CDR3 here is CASSLQRGYYEQYF. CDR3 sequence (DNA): TGTGCCAGCAGCTTACAAAGGGGTTACTACGAGCAGTACTTC.

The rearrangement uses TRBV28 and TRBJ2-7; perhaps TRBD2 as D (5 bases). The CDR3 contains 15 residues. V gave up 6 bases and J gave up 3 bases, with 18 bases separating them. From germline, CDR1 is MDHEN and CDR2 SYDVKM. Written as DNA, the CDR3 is TGTGCCAGCAGGGAGTACCGGGAAGGACTCTACGAGCAGTACTTC. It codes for CASREYREGLYEQYF. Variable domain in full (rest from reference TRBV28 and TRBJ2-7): DVKVTQSSRYLVKRTGEKVFLECVQDMDHENMFWYRQDPGLGLRLIYFSYDVKMKEKGDIPEGYSVSREKKERFSLILESASTNQTSMYLCASREYREGLYEQYFGPGTRLTVT.

CDR3 residues: CASSFRGGGDRSFDEQFF. Here the CDR3 DNA reads TGTGCCAGCAGCTTTAGAGGGGGAGGGGACAGGAGTTTTGATGAGCAGTTCTTC. This chain connects TRBV7-9 to TRBJ2-1; possibly TRBD1 for D (8 bases). Trimming pared 3 bases from V and 8 bases from J, leaving 26 bases between. The CDR3 length is 18 residues. CDR1 is SEHNR and CDR2 is FQNEAQ in the germline V gene (reference sequence). Looking up the rest from reference TRBV7-9 and TRBJ2-1 gives the full variable domain: DTGVSQNPRHKITKRGQNVTFRCDPISEHNRLYWYRQTLGQGPEFLTYFQNEAQLEKSRLLSDRFSAERPKGSFSTLEIQRTEQGDSAMYLCASSFRGGGDRSFDEQFFGPGTRLTVL.

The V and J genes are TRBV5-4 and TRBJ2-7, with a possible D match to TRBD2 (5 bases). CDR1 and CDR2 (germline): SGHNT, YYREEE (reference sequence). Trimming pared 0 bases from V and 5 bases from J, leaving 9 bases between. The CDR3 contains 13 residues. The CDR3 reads CASSLEPSHEQYF. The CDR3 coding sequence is TGTGCCAGCAGCTTGGAACCTAGCCACGAGCAGTACTTC.

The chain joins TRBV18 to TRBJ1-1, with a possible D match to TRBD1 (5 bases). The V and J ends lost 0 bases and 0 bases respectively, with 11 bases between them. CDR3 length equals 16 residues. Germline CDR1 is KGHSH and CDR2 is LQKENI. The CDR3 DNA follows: TGTGCCAGCTCACCACCGCAATCGACAGTGAACACTGAAGCTTTCTTT. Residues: CASSPPQSTVNTEAFF.

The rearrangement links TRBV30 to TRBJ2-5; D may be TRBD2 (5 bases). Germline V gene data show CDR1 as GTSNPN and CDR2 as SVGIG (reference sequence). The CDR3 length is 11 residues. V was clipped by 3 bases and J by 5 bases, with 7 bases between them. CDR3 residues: CAWREAETQYF. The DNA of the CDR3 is TGTGCCTGGAGGGAGGCGGAGACCCAGTACTTC. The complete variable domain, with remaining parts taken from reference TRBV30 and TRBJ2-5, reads SQTIHQWPATLVQPVGSPLSLECTVEGTSNPNLYWYRQAAGRGLQLLFYSVGIGQISSEVPQNLSASRPQDRQFILSSKKLLLSDSGFYLCAWREAETQYFGPGTRLLVL.

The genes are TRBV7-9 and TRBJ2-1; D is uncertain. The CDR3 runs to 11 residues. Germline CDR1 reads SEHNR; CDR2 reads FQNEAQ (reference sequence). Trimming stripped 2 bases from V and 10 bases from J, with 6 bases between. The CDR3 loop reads CASSLSREQFF. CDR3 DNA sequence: TGTGCCAGCAGCTTATCGCGGGAGCAGTTCTTC.

CDR3 sequence (DNA): TGTGCCAGCAGCTTAAGTCGGACTGGGGGGGTCTATGGCTACACCTTC. Encoded protein: CASSLSRTGGVYGYTF. J is TRBJ1-2 and V is TRBV7-9; D may be TRBD1 (5 bases). Deletions cut 2 bases from V and 4 bases from J, with 17 bases between. Germline V gives CDR1 SEHNR, CDR2 FQNEAQ (reference sequence). This CDR3 spans 16 amino acids.

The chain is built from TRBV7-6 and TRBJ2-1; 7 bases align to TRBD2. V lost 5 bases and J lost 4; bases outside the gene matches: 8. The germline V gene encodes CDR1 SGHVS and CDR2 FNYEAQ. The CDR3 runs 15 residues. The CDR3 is CASSAGLGLYNEQFF. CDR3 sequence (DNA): TGTGCCAGCAGCGCTGGACTAGGTCTATACAATGAGCAGTTCTTC.

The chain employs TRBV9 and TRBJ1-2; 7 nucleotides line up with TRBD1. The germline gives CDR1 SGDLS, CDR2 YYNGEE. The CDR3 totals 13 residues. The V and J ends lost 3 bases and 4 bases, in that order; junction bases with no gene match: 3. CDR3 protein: CASSAQGTYGYTF. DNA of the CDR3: TGTGCCAGCAGCGCACAGGGGACCTATGGCTACACCTTC.

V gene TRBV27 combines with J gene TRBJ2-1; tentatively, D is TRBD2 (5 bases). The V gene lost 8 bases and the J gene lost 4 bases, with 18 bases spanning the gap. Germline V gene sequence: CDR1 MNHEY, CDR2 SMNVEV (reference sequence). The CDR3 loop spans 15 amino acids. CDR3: CASGVGGLAYNEQFF. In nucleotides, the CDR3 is TGTGCCAGCGGGGTTGGCGGGTTAGCTTACAATGAGCAGTTCTTC.

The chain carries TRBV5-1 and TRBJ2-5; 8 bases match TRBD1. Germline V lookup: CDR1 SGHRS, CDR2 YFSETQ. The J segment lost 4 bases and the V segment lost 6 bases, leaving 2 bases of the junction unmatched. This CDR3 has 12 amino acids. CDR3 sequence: CASMGQVETQYF. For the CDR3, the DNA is TGCGCCAGCATGGGACAGGTAGAGACCCAGTACTTC.

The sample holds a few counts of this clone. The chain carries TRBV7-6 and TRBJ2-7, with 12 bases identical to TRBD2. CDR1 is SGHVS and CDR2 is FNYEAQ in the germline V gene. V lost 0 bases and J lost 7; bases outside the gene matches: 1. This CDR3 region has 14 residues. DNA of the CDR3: TGTGCCAGCAGCTTAGCTGGACTAGCGGGGGAGCAGTACTTC. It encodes CASSLAGLAGEQYF. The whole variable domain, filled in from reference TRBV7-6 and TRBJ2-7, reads GAGVSQSPRYKVTKRGQDVALRCDPISGHVSLYWYRQALGQGPEFLTYFNYEAQQDKSGLPNDRFSAERPEGSISTLTIQRTEQRDSAMYRCASSLAGLAGEQYFGPGTRLTVT.

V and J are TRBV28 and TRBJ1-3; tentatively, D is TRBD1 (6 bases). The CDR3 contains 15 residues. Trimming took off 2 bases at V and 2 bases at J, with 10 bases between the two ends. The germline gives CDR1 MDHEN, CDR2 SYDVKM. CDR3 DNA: TGTGCCAGCAGTTTAGCGCCAGGGGCTGGAAACACCATATATTTT. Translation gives CASSLAPGAGNTIYF.

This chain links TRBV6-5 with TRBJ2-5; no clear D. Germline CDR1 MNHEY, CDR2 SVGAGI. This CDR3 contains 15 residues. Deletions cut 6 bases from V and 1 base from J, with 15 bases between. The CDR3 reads CASSPFRHAQETQYF. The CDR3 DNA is TGTGCCAGCAGCCCCTTCCGACATGCCCAAGAGACCCAGTACTTC.

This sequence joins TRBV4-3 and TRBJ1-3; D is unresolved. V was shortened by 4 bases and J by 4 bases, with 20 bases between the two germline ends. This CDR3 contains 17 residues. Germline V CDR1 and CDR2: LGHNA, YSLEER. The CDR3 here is CASSPSYSGEGGNTIYF. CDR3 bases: TGCGCCAGCAGCCCTTCGTATAGCGGGGAAGGAGGAAACACCATATATTTT.